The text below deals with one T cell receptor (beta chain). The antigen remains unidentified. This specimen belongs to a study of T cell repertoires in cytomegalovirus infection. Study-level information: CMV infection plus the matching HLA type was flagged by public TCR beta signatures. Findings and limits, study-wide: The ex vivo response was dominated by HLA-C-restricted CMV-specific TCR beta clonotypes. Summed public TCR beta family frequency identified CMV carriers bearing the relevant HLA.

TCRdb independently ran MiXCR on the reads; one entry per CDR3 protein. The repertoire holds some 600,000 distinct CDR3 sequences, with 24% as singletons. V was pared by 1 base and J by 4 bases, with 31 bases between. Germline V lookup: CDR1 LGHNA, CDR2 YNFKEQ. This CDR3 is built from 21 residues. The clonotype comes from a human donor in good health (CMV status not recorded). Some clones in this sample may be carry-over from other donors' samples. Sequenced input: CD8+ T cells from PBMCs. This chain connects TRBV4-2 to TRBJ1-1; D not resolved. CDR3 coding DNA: TGTGCCAGCAGCCAAGTTTTGGCGGATGAGACGGGGAGTTCCCCTAGCACTGAAGCTTTCTTT. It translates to CASSQVLADETGSSPSTEAFF.